These 27 T cell receptor beta chains came from one sample sequenced in a study of blood T cell repertoires in COVID-19. Assay: immunoSEQ multiplex PCR; the TCRdb copy retains only in-frame clones and omits some. The data show 250,000 to 300,000 clones, approximately 85% seen once. The specimen was peripheral blood. Source of these receptors: a woman between 65 and 79 years old with acute or convalescent COVID-19.

V and J are TRBV7-9 and TRBJ2-7, with D tentatively TRBD2 (6 bases). V was cut by 5 bases and J by 0 bases, with 17 bases left in between. Germline-derived CDR1 and CDR2 are SEHNR and FQNEAQ (reference sequence). This CDR3 is built from 16 residues. In DNA form, the CDR3 reads TGTGCCAGCAGCCCCCGGGGGAAGGGGAGCTCCTACGAGCAGTACTTC. This codes for CASSPRGKGSSYEQYF.

The V gene is TRBV21-1, the J gene TRBJ1-1. TRBV21-1 is noted as a pseudogene. The CDR3 sequence is 16 residues long. The CDR3 DNA is TGTGCCAGCAGCAAAGTTAACTCGGAGTCGAACACTGAAGCTTTCTTT. Protein sequence: CASSKVNSESNTEAFF.

CDR3: CASSYVPGELFF. For the CDR3, the DNA is TGTGCCAGCAGTTATGTCCCCGGGGAGCTGTTTTTT. V is TRBV2 and J is TRBJ2-2; no reliable D call. V lost 5 bases to trimming and J lost 6 bases, with 7 bases between them. The CDR3 loop spans 12 amino acids. The V gene's germline CDR1 is SNHLY and CDR2 FYNNEI.

The chain joins TRBV9 to TRBJ1-1; possible D gene TRBD1, 5 bases. Germline V gene lookup returns CDR1 SGDLS and CDR2 YYNGEE. Trimming pared 3 bases from V and 10 bases from J, leaving 10 bases between. This CDR3 contains 11 residues. The CDR3 is CASSGPGSAFF. The CDR3 nucleotides are TGTGCCAGCAGCGGGCCAGGGTCAGCTTTCTTT. Full variable domain (missing parts from reference TRBV9 and TRBJ1-1): DSGVTQTPKHLITATGQRVTLRCSPRSGDLSVYWYQQSLDQGLQFLIQYYNGEERAKGNILERFSAQQFPDLHSELNLSSLELGDSALYFCASSGPGSAFFGQGTRLTVV.

The genes are TRBV6-5 and TRBJ2-7, with TRBD2 matching over 10 bases. The CDR3 consists of 15 residues. Unmatched junction bases numbered 9, after V lost 8 bases and J lost 2 bases. From germline, CDR1 is MNHEY and CDR2 SVGAGI. CDR3 nucleotide sequence: TGTGCCAGCGGGAGAGCCAGCGGGGGGGCCTACGAGCAGTACTTC. Residues: CASGRASGGAYEQYF.

In regard to this clone: Additional DNA sequences in this sample encode the identical CDR3. V usage is TRBV12-3 or TRBV12-4 and J usage is TRBJ1-2; D unclear. The CDR3 runs to 11 residues. V was cut by 5 bases and J by 8 bases, with 9 bases left in between. Here the CDR3 DNA reads TGTGCCAGCAGTCCGAGAGGAGGCTACACCTTC. Amino acids: CASSPRGGYTF.

The chain links TRBV7-8 to TRBJ2-3, with D possibly TRBD2 on 5 matching bases. Trimming took off 5 bases at V and 4 bases at J, with 10 bases between the two ends. Germline V CDR1 and CDR2: SGHVS, FQNEAQ. The CDR3 totals 13 residues. CDR3 in amino acids: CASSNGGADTQYF. The CDR3 nucleotides are TGTGCCAGCAGCAACGGAGGAGCAGATACGCAGTATTTT.

This clone was detected once. V is TRBV2 and J is TRBJ1-1; 10 bases line up with TRBD1. Germline values: CDR1 SNHLY, CDR2 FYNNEI. The V and J ends lost 1 base and 11 bases, in that order; junction bases with no gene match: 1. CDR3 length: 12 amino acids. CDR3 coding DNA: TGTGCCAGCAGTGAAGGGGACAGGGGTGCTTTCTTT. It codes for CASSEGDRGAFF.

V usage is TRBV24-1 and J usage is TRBJ2-4; D gene uncertain. CDR3 length: 16 residues. Germline CDR1 reads KGHDR; CDR2 reads SFDVKD. V was pared by 3 bases and J by 0 bases, with 11 bases between. The chain's CDR3 is CATSDAREAAKNIQYF. As DNA, the CDR3 is TGTGCCACCAGTGATGCCCGAGAGGCAGCCAAAAACATTCAGTACTTC.

The rearrangement uses TRBV7-6 and TRBJ2-2; 10 bases are a match to TRBD2. The germline CDR1 and CDR2 sequences are SGHVS and FNYEAQ. J gave up 4 bases and V 5 bases, and 4 bases lay outside the gene matches. This CDR3 has 15 residues. The CDR3 nucleotides are TGTGCCAGCAGCCGGAGCGGGGGGGTCACCGGGGAGCTGTTTTTT. This sequence encodes CASSRSGGVTGELFF.

This chain joins TRBV12-3 or TRBV12-4 and TRBJ1-2, with D tentatively TRBD1 (5 bases). The CDR3 loop spans 12 amino acids. Trimming took off 5 bases at V and 4 bases at J, with 8 bases between the two ends. DNA for the CDR3: TGTGCCAGCAGTGCACAGGCCTATGGCTACACCTTC. Translating gives CASSAQAYGYTF.

This clone came up once. V is TRBV18 and J is TRBJ2-1; a weak D match, TRBD2 (5 bases). CDR1 is KGHSH, CDR2 LQKENI, per germline. There are 14 residues in the CDR3. V was pared by 3 bases and J by 6 bases, with 12 bases between. CDR3 sequence (DNA): TGTGCCAGCTCACCCCGCGAGGGTCGCAATGAGCAGTTCTTC. This translates into CASSPREGRNEQFF.

V gene TRBV19 combines with J gene TRBJ2-5, with 11 bases lining up with TRBD2. Per germline, CDR1 LNHDA and CDR2 SQIVND (reference sequence). V shed 4 bases and J 2 bases; nucleotides not matched to a gene: 6. The CDR3 sequence is 16 residues long. The CDR3 here is CASSTLAGGLQETQYF. CDR3 DNA sequence: TGTGCCAGTAGTACCTTAGCGGGGGGGCTGCAAGAGACCCAGTACTTC. Together with reference TRBV19 and TRBJ2-5, the CDR3 gives the full variable domain: DGGITQSPKYLFRKEGQNVTLSCEQNLNHDAMYWYRQDPGQGLRLIYYSQIVNDFQKGDIAEGYSVSREKKESFPLTVTSAQKNPTAFYLCASSTLAGGLQETQYFGPGTRLLVL.

The chain recombines TRBV6-1 with TRBJ2-3, with 13 nucleotides matching TRBD2. Germline loops: CDR1 MNHNS, CDR2 SASEGT. The CDR3 has 17 residues. V was clipped by 4 bases and J by 6 bases; unmatched bases: 10. The CDR3 DNA reads TGTGCCAGCAGTGTTACTTCACTAGCGGGGGGGCGGGATACGCAGTATTTT. Protein product: CASSVTSLAGGRDTQYF.

This chain links TRBV6-4 with TRBJ1-2, with unresolved D. V shed 6 bases and J shed 4 bases, with 15 bases lying between them. CDR1 MRHNA and CDR2 SNTAGT come from the germline V gene. The CDR3 runs 14 residues. The CDR3 nucleotides read TGTGCCAGCAGCGTCGGACTGGGAAGCTATGGCTACACCTTC. It translates to CASSVGLGSYGYTF.

The chain uses TRBV19 and TRBJ1-2, with D unresolved. Germline V lookup: CDR1 LNHDA, CDR2 SQIVND (reference sequence). This CDR3 has 13 residues. V lost 9 bases and J lost 5, with 16 bases in between. The CDR3 is CASKQLSGYGYTF. In DNA form, the CDR3 reads TGTGCCAGCAAACAGCTCTCAGGATATGGCTACACCTTC.

The chain has TRBV5-6 and TRBJ1-2, with TRBD1 matching over 8 bases. Germline CDR1 SGHDT, CDR2 YYEEEE. The CDR3 covers 13 residues. Trimming at V came to 6 bases and at J to 4 bases, leaving 5 bases not matched to a gene. The CDR3 nucleotides are TGTGCCAGCACCCAGGGGGCGAGCTATGGCTACACCTTC. It encodes CASTQGASYGYTF.

A remark on this clone: A junction end diverges from the germline sequence, so it may reflect a read error. The chain employs TRBV7-9 and TRBJ2-1; D uncertain. The CDR3 covers 14 residues. From germline, CDR1 is SEHNR and CDR2 FQNEAQ (reference sequence). CDR3 sequence reads: CASSPKTAYYEQFF. In nucleotides, the CDR3 is TGTGCCAGCAGCCCAAAGACTGCCTACTATGAGCAGTTCTTC.

This chain connects TRBV6-5 to TRBJ1-2; 12 bases line up with TRBD1. Germline lookup yields CDR1 MNHEY and CDR2 SVGAGI. Trimming removed 1 base from V and 5 bases from J; junction bases left unmatched: 5. The length of the CDR3 is 16 residues. The CDR3 sequence: CASSYWDRGLIYGYTF. The CDR3 nucleotides are TGTGCCAGCAGTTACTGGGACAGGGGGCTTATTTATGGCTACACCTTC.

This rearrangement joins TRBV25-1 to TRBJ1-3, with D tentatively TRBD1 (6 bases). Germline assignment: CDR1 MGHDK and CDR2 SYGVNS. This CDR3 region has 14 residues. V was clipped by 8 bases and J by 4 bases, with 15 bases between them. As DNA, the CDR3 is TGTGCCAGCCGAGAGGGGGGGCCCGGAAACACCATATATTTT. The encoded protein is CASREGGPGNTIYF.

CDR3 sequence (DNA): TGCGCCAGCAGTGAGTCGTCAGGGTCCACCGGGGAGCTGTTTTTT. This sequence encodes CASSESSGSTGELFF. This chain links TRBV10-2 with TRBJ2-2, with a weak D call TRBD1 (5 bases). Trimming took off 0 bases at V and 4 bases at J, with 9 bases between the two ends. The CDR3 covers 15 residues. CDR1 WSHSY and CDR2 SAAADI come from the germline V gene.

As for this clone: Other DNA sequences in the sample encode the same CDR3. V and J are TRBV3-1 (or the pseudogene TRBV3-2) and TRBJ1-1, with D perhaps matching TRBD1 (5 bases). CDR1 is LGHDT, CDR2 YNNKEL, per germline (reference sequence). This CDR3 is built from 14 residues. The germline V and J ends were trimmed by 1 base and 1 base, with 7 bases remaining between them. CDR3 nucleotides: TGTGCCAGCAGCCAAGTCGGGGGGAACACTGAAGCTTTCTTT. This codes for CASSQVGGNTEAFF.

The chain links TRBV3-1 (or the pseudogene TRBV3-2) to TRBJ1-1; 9 positions match TRBD1. Per germline, CDR1 LGHDT and CDR2 YNNKEL (reference sequence). The CDR3 is 16 amino acids. The trim removed 1 base at V and 4 bases at J, leaving 7 bases unmatched. CDR3 in amino acids: CASSQGSTGGPTEAFF. CDR3 DNA sequence: TGTGCCAGCAGCCAAGGGTCGACAGGGGGGCCCACTGAAGCTTTCTTT.

This clone was seen once. The rearrangement joins TRBV10-2 to TRBJ2-4, with TRBD1 identical over 7 bases. With V trimmed by 6 bases and J by 0 bases, 5 bases remained unmatched. Germline-derived CDR1 and CDR2 are WSHSY and SAAADI. This CDR3 is 15 amino acids long. In DNA, the CDR3 is TGCGCCAGCAGCGAGGGGGCTCTAGCCAAAAACATTCAGTACTTC. It codes for CASSEGALAKNIQYF.

V is TRBV10-3 and J is TRBJ1-1; possible D gene TRBD1, 5 bases. Trimming pared 7 bases from V and 1 base from J, leaving 10 bases between. The CDR3 spans 13 residues. Germline loops: CDR1 ENHRY, CDR2 SYGVKD. CDR3 nucleotides: TGTGCCATCATGGGACTCACGAACACTGAAGCTTTCTTT. Translated: CAIMGLTNTEAFF.

This chain connects TRBV10-1 to TRBJ1-1; D unclear. The CDR3 is 12 amino acids. Germline assignment: CDR1 WNHNN and CDR2 SYGVQD (reference sequence). V lost 3 bases and J 7 bases, leaving 9 bases between the germline ends. Here the CDR3 DNA reads TGCGCCAGCAGTGACATAACAATTGAAGCTTTCTTT. Translation gives CASSDITIEAFF.

The genes are TRBV5-5 and TRBJ1-4, with 7 bases identical to TRBD1. Germline CDR1 SGHKS, CDR2 YYEKEE (reference sequence). This CDR3 is built from 15 residues. V dropped 2 bases and J dropped 8; count of bases not matched to a gene: 9. The DNA of the CDR3 is TGTGCCAGCAGCTTTCAAGGGGGCTTCGTAGAAAAACTGTTTTTT. Translation gives CASSFQGGFVEKLFF.